This note documents a single T cell receptor (beta chain) sequence. Antigen specificity is unknown. This entry is derived from a study of graft-versus-host responses after intestinal transplantation. Sequenced by immunoSEQ multiplex PCR; TCRdb stores in-frame clones only, minus some. The table has tens of thousands of clones, roughly 90% seen once. Germline CDR1 reads SGHAT; CDR2 reads FQNNGV. The junction had 5 bases not matched to a gene; V was cut back by 4 bases and J by 6 bases. The CDR3 contains 14 residues. The sequenced sample was unstimulated CD4+ T cells sorted from spleen or lymph node cells, obtained before transplant. The V and J genes are TRBV11-2 and TRBJ1-1, with 10 bases that match TRBD1. The receptor was derived from a human donor who was the organ donor for an intestinal transplant. The CDR3 loop is CASSSPGQGPEAFF. In DNA form, the CDR3 reads TGTGCCAGCAGCTCTCCGGGACAGGGGCCTGAAGCTTTCTTT.